Listed below are T cell receptor beta chains from one sample, sequenced in a study of shared clonotypes between healthy human individuals. Profiled with immunoSEQ multiplex PCR; TCRdb holds only in-frame clones, not every one. The sample lists nearly 600,000 clones; 95% were seen once. Sequencing input: naive CD8+ T cells sorted from blood. The receptors stem from a woman in her twenties or thirties in good health. CDR3s include the opening cysteine and the closing phenylalanine or tryptophan. D genes are given only for firm matches. Rows may omit the clone size; those that give it use once, few, many or a size class.

>.|TRBV19|.|TRBJ2-1
CASSTVIDRTYNEQFF
TGTGCCAGTAGTACTGTGATCGATAGGACCTACAATGAGCAGTTCTTC
>.|TRBV13|TRBD1|TRBJ1-3
CASSPTLGQPNTIYF
TGTGCCAGCAGCCCTACCCTGGGACAGCCAAACACCATATATTTT
>.|TRBV30|.|TRBJ2-5
CAWSTGETQYF
TGTGCCTGGAGTACTGGAGAGACCCAGTACTTC
>once|TRBV5-1|.|TRBJ1-5
CASSLGGWNQPQHF
TGCGCCAGCAGCTTGGGGGGGTGGAATCAGCCCCAGCATTTT
>.|TRBV2|.|TRBJ2-7
CASSLLVRAYEQYF
TGTGCCAGCAGCCTCTTAGTTAGGGCCTACGAGCAGTACTTC
>.|TRBV10-3|.|TRBJ1-1
CAISGNMNTEAFF
TGTGCCATCAGTGGAAATATGAACACTGAAGCTTTCTTT
>.|TRBV30|.|TRBJ2-7
CASRDDSYEQYF
TGTGCCTCAAGGGACGACTCCTACGAGCAGTACTTC
>.|TRBV6-1|.|TRBJ1-3
CASSEKVGNTIYF
TGTGCCAGCAGTGAAAAAGTTGGAAACACCATATATTTT
>.|TRBV4-1|.|TRBJ2-1
CASSSRTNSRANEQFF
TGCGCCAGCAGCTCCAGGACCAATAGCCGGGCCAATGAGCAGTTCTTC
>few|TRBV28|.|TRBJ1-5
CASIHRVRDQPQHF
TGTGCCAGCATCCACAGGGTTCGGGATCAGCCCCAGCATTTT
>.|TRBV28|.|TRBJ1-2
CASNRGVYGYTF
TGTGCCAGCAATCGGGGCGTCTATGGCTACACCTTC
>.|TRBV28|.|TRBJ2-7
CASSLVDYEQYF
TGTGCCAGCAGTTTAGTTGACTACGAGCAGTACTTC
>.|TRBV2|TRBD1|TRBJ2-5
CASSGYGTEGTQYF
TGTGCCAGCAGTGGTTATGGGACAGAGGGGACCCAGTACTTC
>.|TRBV7-8|TRBD2|TRBJ2-4
CASSLVLAGNTLAKNIQYF
TGTGCCAGCAGCTTAGTTCTAGCGGGAAACACTCTAGCCAAAAACATTCAGTACTTC
>.|TRBV19|TRBD1|TRBJ1-1
CASSIPLGQGLGTTEAFF
TGTGCCAGTAGTATCCCCCTCGGACAGGGCCTTGGAACCACTGAAGCTTTCTTT
>.|TRBV5-4|.|TRBJ2-7
CASSFGGSDEQYF
TGTGCCAGCAGCTTCGGGGGATCCGACGAGCAGTACTTC
>.|TRBV25-1|TRBD1|TRBJ1-2
CASSDSDRIYGYTF
TGTGCCAGCAGTGATTCGGACAGGATCTATGGCTACACCTTC
>.|TRBV11-2|.|TRBJ2-7
CASSLDEDSPPYEQYF
TGTGCCAGCAGCTTAGACGAAGACAGTCCCCCCTACGAGCAGTACTTC
>.|TRBV7-3|.|TRBJ2-3
CASSLRFGGTDTQYF
TGTGCCAGCAGCTTAAGATTTGGGGGCACAGATACGCAGTATTTT
>.|TRBV4-1|.|TRBJ2-2
CASSRTGSELFF
TGCGCCAGCAGCCGGACCGGCTCCGAGCTGTTTTTT
>.|TRBV18|.|TRBJ2-7
CASSPSGSSYEQYF
TGTGCCAGCTCACCTTCAGGGAGCTCCTACGAGCAGTACTTC
>.|TRBV4-1|.|TRBJ2-7
CASSYEPANEQYF
TGCGCCAGCAGCTACGAACCAGCCAACGAGCAGTACTTC
>.|TRBV5-4|.|TRBJ1-2
CASSMDRAISGYTF
TGTGCCAGCAGCATGGACAGAGCCATCTCTGGCTACACCTTC
>.|TRBV6-6|.|TRBJ2-7
CASSYSDSDYEQYF
TGTGCCAGCAGTTACTCAGACAGTGACTACGAGCAGTACTTC
>.|TRBV28|TRBD2|TRBJ2-1
CASSPRTSGGYNEQFF
TGTGCCAGCAGTCCGAGGACTAGCGGGGGGTACAATGAGCAGTTCTTC
>.|TRBV28|.|TRBJ2-3
CASSLSWAAGDTQYF
TGTGCCAGCAGTCTAAGCTGGGCCGCGGGGGATACGCAGTATTTT
>.|TRBV6-1|.|TRBJ1-3
CASAPNSGNTIYF
TGTGCCAGCGCGCCGAACTCTGGAAACACCATATATTTT
>.|TRBV2|TRBD1|TRBJ2-3
CASSHPRQGADTQYF
TGTGCCAGCAGTCACCCGCGACAGGGGGCAGATACGCAGTATTTT
>.|TRBV14|.|TRBJ2-1
CASSQQAFPPYNEQFF
TGTGCCAGCAGCCAACAGGCCTTCCCCCCCTACAATGAGCAGTTCTTC
>.|TRBV27|.|TRBJ1-3
CASSYQGSPRNTIYF
TGTGCCAGCAGCTACCAGGGGTCGCCCCGAAACACCATATATTTT
>.|TRBV4-1|.|TRBJ1-1
CASSQSLQGWNTEAFF
TGCGCCAGCAGCCAGAGCCTCCAGGGGTGGAACACTGAAGCTTTCTTT
>.|TRBV28|.|TRBJ1-1
CAIKIQGLNTEAFF
TGTGCCATCAAAATACAGGGCCTGAACACTGAAGCTTTCTTT
>.|TRBV27|.|TRBJ2-1
CASSFLTYGGHEQFF
TGTGCCAGCAGTTTTTTGACCTACGGCGGGCATGAGCAGTTCTTC
>.|TRBV7-9|.|TRBJ2-5
CASSLGQHQETQYF
TGTGCCAGCAGCTTAGGACAGCACCAAGAGACCCAGTACTTC
>.|TRBV9|.|TRBJ1-2
CASSGGGRFATF
TGTGCCAGCAGCGGAGGGGGACGGTTCGCCACCTTC
>.|TRBV13|.|TRBJ2-2
CASSLGLNTGELFF
TGTGCCAGCAGCCTCGGACTGAACACCGGGGAGCTGTTTTTT
>once|TRBV4-2|TRBD2|TRBJ2-7
CASSQGLANNYEQYF
TGTGCCAGCAGCCAAGGACTAGCGAATAACTACGAGCAGTACTTC
>.|TRBV7-3|.|TRBJ2-1
CASSWDIYNEQFF
TGTGCCAGCAGCTGGGACATCTACAATGAGCAGTTCTTC